The TCR beta chain described here comes from a study of cytomegalovirus exposure and HLA in healthy donors. Trimming took 2 bases from V and 7 from J, leaving 9 bases between them. The CDR3 spans 13 residues. Germline loops: CDR1 SGHRS, CDR2 YFSETQ. PCR employed 60 Vbeta and 13 Jbeta primers. The protocol was immunoSEQ multiplex PCR, while the TCRdb copy is restricted to in-frame clones and leaves out a portion. The sample yields around 140,000 clones, over 60% seen once. The receptor was derived from a woman aged 55-70 years in good health and CMV-seronegative. The chain links TRBV5-1 to TRBJ2-2; possibly TRBD1 for D (5 bases). The sample taken for sequencing was PBMCs. CDR3 sequence reads: CASSFAGFGELFF. In nucleotides, the CDR3 is TGCGCCAGCAGCTTTGCAGGGTTCGGGGAGCTGTTTTTT.